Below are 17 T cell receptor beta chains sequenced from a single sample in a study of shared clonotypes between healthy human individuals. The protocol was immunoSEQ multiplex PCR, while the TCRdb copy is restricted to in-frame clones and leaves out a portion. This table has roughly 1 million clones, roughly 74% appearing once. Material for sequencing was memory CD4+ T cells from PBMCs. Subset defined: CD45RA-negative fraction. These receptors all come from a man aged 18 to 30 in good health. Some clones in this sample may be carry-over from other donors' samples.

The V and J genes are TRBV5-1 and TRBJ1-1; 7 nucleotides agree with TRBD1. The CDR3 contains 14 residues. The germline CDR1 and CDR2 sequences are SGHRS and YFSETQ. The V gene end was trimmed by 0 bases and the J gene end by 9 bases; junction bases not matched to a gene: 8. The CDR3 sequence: CASSLGENRGKAFF. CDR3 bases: TGCGCCAGCAGCTTGGGAGAGAACAGGGGTAAAGCTTTCTTT.

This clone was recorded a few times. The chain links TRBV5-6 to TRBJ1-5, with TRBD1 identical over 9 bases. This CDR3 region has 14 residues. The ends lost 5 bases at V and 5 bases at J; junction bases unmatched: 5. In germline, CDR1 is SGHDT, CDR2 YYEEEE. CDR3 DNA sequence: TGTGCCAGCAGTCGGACAGGGGAGCATCAGCCCCAGCATTTT. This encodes CASSRTGEHQPQHF.

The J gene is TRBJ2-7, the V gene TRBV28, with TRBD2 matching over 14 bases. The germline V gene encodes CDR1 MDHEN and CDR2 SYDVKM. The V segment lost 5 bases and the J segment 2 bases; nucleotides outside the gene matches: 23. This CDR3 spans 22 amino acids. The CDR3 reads CASSPLGRLGGTSGSRAYEQYF. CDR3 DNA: TGTGCCAGCAGTCCACTTGGGAGATTGGGGGGGACTAGCGGGAGCCGGGCCTACGAGCAGTACTTC.

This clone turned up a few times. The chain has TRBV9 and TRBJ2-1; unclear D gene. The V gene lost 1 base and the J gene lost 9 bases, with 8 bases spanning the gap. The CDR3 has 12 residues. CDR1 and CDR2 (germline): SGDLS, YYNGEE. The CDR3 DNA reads TGTGCCAGCAGCGTACCGCCCGGTGAGCAGTTCTTC. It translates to CASSVPPGEQFF.

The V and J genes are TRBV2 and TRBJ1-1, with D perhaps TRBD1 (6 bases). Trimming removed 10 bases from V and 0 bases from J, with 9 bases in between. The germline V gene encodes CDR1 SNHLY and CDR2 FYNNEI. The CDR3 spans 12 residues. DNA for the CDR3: TGTGCCATCGGGGGCCTGAACACTGAAGCTTTCTTT. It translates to CAIGGLNTEAFF.

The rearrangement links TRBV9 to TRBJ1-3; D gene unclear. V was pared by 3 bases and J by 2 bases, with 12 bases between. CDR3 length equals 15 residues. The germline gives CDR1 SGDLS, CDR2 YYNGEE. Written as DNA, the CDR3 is TGTGCCAGCAGCGCCGCCGGCGGGGCTGGAAACACCATATATTTT. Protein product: CASSAAGGAGNTIYF. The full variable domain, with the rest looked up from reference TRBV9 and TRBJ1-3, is DSGVTQTPKHLITATGQRVTLRCSPRSGDLSVYWYQQSLDQGLQFLIQYYNGEERAKGNILERFSAQQFPDLHSELNLSSLELGDSALYFCASSAAGGAGNTIYFGEGSWLTVV.

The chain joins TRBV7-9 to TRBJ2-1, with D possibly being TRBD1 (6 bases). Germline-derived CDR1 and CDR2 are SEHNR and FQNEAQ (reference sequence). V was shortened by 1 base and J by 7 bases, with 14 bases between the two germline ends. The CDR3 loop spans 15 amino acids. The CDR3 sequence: CASSLGPNRVNEQFF. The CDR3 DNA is TGTGCCAGCAGCTTAGGGCCCAACAGGGTGAATGAGCAGTTCTTC.

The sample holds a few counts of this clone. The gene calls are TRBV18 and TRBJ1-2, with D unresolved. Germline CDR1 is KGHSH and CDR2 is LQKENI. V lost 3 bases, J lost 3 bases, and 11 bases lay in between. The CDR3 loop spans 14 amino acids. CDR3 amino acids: CASSPGFGDYGYTF. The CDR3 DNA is TGTGCCAGCTCACCGGGATTCGGAGACTATGGCTACACCTTC. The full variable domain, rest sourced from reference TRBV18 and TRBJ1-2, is NAGVMQNPRHLVRRRGQEARLRCSPMKGHSHVYWYRQLPEEGLKFMVYLQKENIIDESGMPKERFSAEFPKEGPSILRIQQVVRGDSAAYFCASSPGFGDYGYTFGSGTRLTVV.

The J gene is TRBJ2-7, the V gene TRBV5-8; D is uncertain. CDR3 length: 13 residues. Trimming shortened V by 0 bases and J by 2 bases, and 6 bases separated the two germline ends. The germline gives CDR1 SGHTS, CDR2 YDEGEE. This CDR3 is CASSLDDPYEQYF. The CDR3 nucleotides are TGTGCCAGCAGCTTGGACGATCCCTACGAGCAGTACTTC.

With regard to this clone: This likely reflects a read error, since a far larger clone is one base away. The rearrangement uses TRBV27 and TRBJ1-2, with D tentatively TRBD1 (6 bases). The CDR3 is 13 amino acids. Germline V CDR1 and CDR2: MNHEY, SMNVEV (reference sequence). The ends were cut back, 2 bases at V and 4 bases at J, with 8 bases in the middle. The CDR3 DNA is TGTGCCAGCAGTTTAGCAGGGGCCTATGGCTACACCTTC. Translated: CASSLAGAYGYTF.

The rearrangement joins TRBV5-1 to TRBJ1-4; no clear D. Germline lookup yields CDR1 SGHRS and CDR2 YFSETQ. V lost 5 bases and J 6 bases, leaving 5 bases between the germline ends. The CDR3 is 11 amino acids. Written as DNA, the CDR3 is TGCGCCAGCAGGAAAGATGAAAAACTGTTTTTT. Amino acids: CASRKDEKLFF. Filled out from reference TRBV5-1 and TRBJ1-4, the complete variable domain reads KAGVTQTPRYLIKTRGQQVTLSCSPISGHRSVSWYQQTPGQGLQFLFEYFSETQRNKGNFPGRFSGRQFSNSRSEMNVSTLELGDSALYLCASRKDEKLFFGSGTQLSVL.

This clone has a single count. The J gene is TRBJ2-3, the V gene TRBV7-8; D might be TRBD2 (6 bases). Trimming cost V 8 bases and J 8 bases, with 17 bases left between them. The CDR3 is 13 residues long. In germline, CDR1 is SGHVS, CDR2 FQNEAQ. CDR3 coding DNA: TGTGCCAGCCTGTTGCCCGGAGCGGGTACGCAGTATTTT. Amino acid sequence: CASLLPGAGTQYF.

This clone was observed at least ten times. CDR3 region: CASRFGSGSTGELFF. CDR3 bases: TGTGCCAGTAGGTTCGGGAGCGGGAGTACCGGGGAGCTGTTTTTT. This chain uses TRBV19 with TRBJ2-2; 8 nucleotides line up with TRBD2. Germline CDR1 and CDR2: LNHDA and SQIVND (reference sequence). This CDR3 has 15 amino acids. The ends lost 6 bases at V and 5 bases at J; junction bases unmatched: 8.

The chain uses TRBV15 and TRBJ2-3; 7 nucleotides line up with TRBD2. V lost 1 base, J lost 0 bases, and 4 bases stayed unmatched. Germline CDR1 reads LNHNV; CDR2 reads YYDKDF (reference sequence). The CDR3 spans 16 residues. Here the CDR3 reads CATSRGGSTSTDTQYF. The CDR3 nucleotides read TGTGCCACCAGCAGAGGCGGGAGTACTAGCACAGATACGCAGTATTTT.

The CDR3 DNA is TGTGCCAGCAGTTTTTCTAGAAGCACAGATACGCAGTATTTT. Its translation: CASSFSRSTDTQYF. This rearrangement joins TRBV27 to TRBJ2-3, with unresolved D. This CDR3 has 14 residues. Germline V gene data show CDR1 as MNHEY and CDR2 as SMNVEV (reference sequence). Deletions cut 3 bases from V and 0 bases from J, with 7 bases between.

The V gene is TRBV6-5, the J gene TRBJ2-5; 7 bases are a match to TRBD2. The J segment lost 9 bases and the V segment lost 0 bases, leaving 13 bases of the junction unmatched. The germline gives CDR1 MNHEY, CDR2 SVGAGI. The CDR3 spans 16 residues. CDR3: CASSYSGDYTKAAQYF. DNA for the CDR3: TGTGCCAGCAGTTACTCAGGGGACTATACCAAGGCAGCCCAGTACTTC.

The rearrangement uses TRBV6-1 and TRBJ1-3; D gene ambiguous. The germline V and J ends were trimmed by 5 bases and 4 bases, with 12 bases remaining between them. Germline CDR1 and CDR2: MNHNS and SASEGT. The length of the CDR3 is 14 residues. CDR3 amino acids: CASSSRGDGNTIYF. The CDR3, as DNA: TGTGCCAGCAGTTCGCGCGGAGACGGAAACACCATATATTTT.